The present T cell receptor beta chain was sequenced within a study of glioma-infiltrating T cells. The table lists this clonotype with a count of one. Using RNA template, CDR3s of TCR alpha and beta were amplified with iRepertoire arm-PCR. Each CDR3 protein gets one entry after TCRdb re-called the multiplex PCR reads with MiXCR. The sample holds some 90,000 distinct CDR3 sequences, roughly 37% seen once. The V end lost 10 bases, the J end lost 1 base, and 14 bases lay between the germline ends. This CDR3 comprises 13 residues. Germline CDR1 and CDR2: MDHEN and SYDVKM. The chain uses TRBV28 and TRBJ2-7; D unresolved. The TCR was taken from a human donor with low-grade glioma or glioblastoma, undergoing nonglioma brain surgery, or in good health (not recorded which). Material: glioma tissue, nonneoplastic brain tissue, or PBMCs (not recorded which). CDR3 bases: TGTGCCATGAGCTTCGTATTGTCCTACGAGCAGTACTTC. Amino acids: CAMSFVLSYEQYF.